The clone carrying this T cell receptor beta chain has just a few counts. The target antigen is unknown. Profiling relied on immunoSEQ multiplex PCR, and the TCRdb table lists in-frame clones only, not all of them. The sample has about 67,000 clones, approximately 83% seen once. This record comes from a study of T cell responses to AZD1222 COVID-19 vaccine. The CDR3 is 16 residues long. Trimming pared 2 bases from V and 7 bases from J, leaving 15 bases between. CDR1 LGHDT and CDR2 YNNKEL come from the germline V gene (reference sequence). Notes on the study in general: Rises in breadth and depth of Spike-specific TCRs came after two AZD1222 doses.

The specimen was peripheral blood, collected 28 days after the second AZD1222 dose. The chain joins TRBV3-1 (or the pseudogene TRBV3-2) to TRBJ1-6; the D gene is possibly TRBD1 (5 bases). The TCR originated in an adult who received the AZD1222 COVID-19 vaccine. The DNA of the CDR3 is TGTGCCAGCAGCCAAAAGGGGCAGGGAGGGAATTCACCCCTCCACTTT. As protein: CASSQKGQGGNSPLHF.